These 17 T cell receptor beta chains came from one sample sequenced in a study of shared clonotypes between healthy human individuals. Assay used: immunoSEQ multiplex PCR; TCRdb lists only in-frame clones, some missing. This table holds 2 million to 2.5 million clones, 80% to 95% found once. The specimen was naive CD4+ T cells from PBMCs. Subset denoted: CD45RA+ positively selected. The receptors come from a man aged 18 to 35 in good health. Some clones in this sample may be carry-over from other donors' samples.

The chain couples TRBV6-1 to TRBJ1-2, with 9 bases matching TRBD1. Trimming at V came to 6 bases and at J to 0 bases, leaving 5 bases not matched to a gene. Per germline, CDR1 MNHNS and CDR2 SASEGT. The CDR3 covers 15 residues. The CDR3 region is CASRGTGPSNYGYTF. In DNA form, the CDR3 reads TGTGCCAGCAGGGGGACAGGGCCTTCTAACTATGGCTACACCTTC.

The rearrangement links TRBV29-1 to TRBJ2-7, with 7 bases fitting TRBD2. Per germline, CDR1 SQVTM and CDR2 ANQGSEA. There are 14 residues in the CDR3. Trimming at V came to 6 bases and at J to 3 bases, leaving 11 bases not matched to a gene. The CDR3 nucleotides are TGCAGCGTCATCATTGGCGGGAGTAGCTACGAGCAGTACTTC. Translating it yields CSVIIGGSSYEQYF.

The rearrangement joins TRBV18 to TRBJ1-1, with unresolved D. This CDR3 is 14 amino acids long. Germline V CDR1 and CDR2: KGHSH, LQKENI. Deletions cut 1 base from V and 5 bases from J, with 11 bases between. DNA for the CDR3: TGTGCCAGCTCACCACTGGACCAAGGGACTGAAGCTTTCTTT. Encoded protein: CASSPLDQGTEAFF. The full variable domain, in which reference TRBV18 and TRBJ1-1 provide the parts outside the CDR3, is NAGVMQNPRHLVRRRGQEARLRCSPMKGHSHVYWYRQLPEEGLKFMVYLQKENIIDESGMPKERFSAEFPKEGPSILRIQQVVRGDSAAYFCASSPLDQGTEAFFGQGTRLTVV.

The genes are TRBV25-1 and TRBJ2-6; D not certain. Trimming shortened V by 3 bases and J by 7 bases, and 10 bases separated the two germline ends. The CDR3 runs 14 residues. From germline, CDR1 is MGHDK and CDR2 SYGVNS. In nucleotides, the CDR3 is TGTGCCAGCAGTGATCCAGGTAGCGCCAACGTCCTGACTTTC. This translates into CASSDPGSANVLTF.

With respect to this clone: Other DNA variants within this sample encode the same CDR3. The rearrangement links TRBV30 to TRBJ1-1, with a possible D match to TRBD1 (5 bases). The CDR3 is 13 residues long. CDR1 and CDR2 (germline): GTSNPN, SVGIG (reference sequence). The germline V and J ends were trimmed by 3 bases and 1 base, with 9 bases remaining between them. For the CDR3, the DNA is TGTGCCTGGAGGAGGACACGGAACACTGAAGCTTTCTTT. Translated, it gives CAWRRTRNTEAFF.

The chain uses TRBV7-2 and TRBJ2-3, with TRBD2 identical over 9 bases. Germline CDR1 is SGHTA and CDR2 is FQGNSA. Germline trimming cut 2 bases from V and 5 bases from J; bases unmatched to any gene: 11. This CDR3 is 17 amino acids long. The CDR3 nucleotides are TGTGCCAGCAGCTTACACTTGGGCGGGAGGGCCGGAGATACGCAGTATTTT. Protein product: CASSLHLGGRAGDTQYF. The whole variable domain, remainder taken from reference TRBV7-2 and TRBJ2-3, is GAGVSQSPSNKVTEKGKDVELRCDPISGHTALYWYRQSLGQGLEFLIYFQGNSAPDKSGLPSDRFSAERTGGSVSTLTIQRTQQEDSAVYLCASSLHLGGRAGDTQYFGPGTRLTVL.

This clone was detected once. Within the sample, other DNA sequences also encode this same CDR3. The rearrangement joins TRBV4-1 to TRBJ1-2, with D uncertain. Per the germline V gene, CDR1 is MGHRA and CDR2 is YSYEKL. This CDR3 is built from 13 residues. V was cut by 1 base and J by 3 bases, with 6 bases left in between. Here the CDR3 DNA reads TGCGCCAGCAGCCAAGTTGCAGACTATGGCTACACCTTC. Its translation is CASSQVADYGYTF.

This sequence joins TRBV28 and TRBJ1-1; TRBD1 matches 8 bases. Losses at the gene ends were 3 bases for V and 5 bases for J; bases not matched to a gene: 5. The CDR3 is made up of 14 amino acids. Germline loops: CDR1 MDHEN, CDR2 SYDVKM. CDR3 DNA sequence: TGTGCCAGCAGTTTGGACAGGGCGGGGACTGAAGCTTTCTTT. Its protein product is CASSLDRAGTEAFF.

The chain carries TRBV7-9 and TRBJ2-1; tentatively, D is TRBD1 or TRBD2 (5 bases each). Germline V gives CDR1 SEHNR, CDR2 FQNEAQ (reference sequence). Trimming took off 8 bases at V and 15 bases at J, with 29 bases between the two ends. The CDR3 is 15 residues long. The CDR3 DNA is TGTGCCAGCCTCGGGGCTGGGATAGGGAGACCAGTCCTGTTCTTC. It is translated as CASLGAGIGRPVLFF. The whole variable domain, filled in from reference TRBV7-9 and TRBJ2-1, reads DTGVSQNPRHKITKRGQNVTFRCDPISEHNRLYWYRQTLGQGPEFLTYFQNEAQLEKSRLLSDRFSAERPKGSFSTLEIQRTEQGDSAMYLCASLGAGIGRPVLFFGPGTRLTVL.

In DNA, the CDR3 is TGTGCCAGCTCACCAGAGGTAGCAGCAACTAATGAAAAACTGTTTTTT. It translates to CASSPEVAATNEKLFF. The rearrangement links TRBV18 to TRBJ1-4; the D is unclear. In germline, CDR1 is KGHSH, CDR2 LQKENI. This CDR3 is 16 amino acids long. V was shortened by 2 bases and J by 0 bases, with 10 bases between the two germline ends.

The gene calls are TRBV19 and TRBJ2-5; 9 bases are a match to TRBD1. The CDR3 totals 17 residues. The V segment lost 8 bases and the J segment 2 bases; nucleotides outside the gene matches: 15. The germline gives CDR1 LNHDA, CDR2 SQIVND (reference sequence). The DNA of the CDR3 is TGTGCCAGTGGCAAAAATACAGGGGGCGCGTGGCAAGAGACCCAGTACTTC. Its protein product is CASGKNTGGAWQETQYF.

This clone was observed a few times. CDR3 nucleotide sequence: TGTGCCAGCTCCTCCTGGGGGTCGAACACTGAAGCTTTCTTT. It encodes CASSSWGSNTEAFF. The gene calls are TRBV18 and TRBJ1-1; the D gene is possibly TRBD1 (5 bases). V was pared by 6 bases and J by 1 base, with 12 bases between. The CDR3 totals 14 residues. Germline V gives CDR1 KGHSH, CDR2 LQKENI.

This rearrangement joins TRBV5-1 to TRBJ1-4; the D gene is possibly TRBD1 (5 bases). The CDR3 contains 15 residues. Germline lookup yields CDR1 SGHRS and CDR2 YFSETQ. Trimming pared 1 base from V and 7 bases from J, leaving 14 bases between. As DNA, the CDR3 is TGCGCCAGCAGCTTGTCAGGCGGGACGGGTGAAAAACTGTTTTTT. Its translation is CASSLSGGTGEKLFF. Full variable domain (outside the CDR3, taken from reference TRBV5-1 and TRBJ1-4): KAGVTQTPRYLIKTRGQQVTLSCSPISGHRSVSWYQQTPGQGLQFLFEYFSETQRNKGNFPGRFSGRQFSNSRSEMNVSTLELGDSALYLCASSLSGGTGEKLFFGSGTQLSVL.

The CDR3 DNA sequence: TGTGCCAGCAGGTTAGGGGGGGCTTTCCAGCATTTT. It is translated as CASRLGGAFQHF. V gene TRBV28 combines with J gene TRBJ1-5, with D tentatively TRBD1 (6 bases). Germline values: CDR1 MDHEN, CDR2 SYDVKM. The V end was cut by 6 bases, the J end by 12 bases, with 15 bases between. CDR3 length equals 12 residues.

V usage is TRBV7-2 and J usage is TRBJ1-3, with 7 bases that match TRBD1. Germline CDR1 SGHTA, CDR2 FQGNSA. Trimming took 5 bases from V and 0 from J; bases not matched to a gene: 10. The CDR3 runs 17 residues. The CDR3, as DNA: TGTGCCAGCAGCGTAAGTCCGGGACAGTCCTCTGGAAACACCATATATTTT. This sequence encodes CASSVSPGQSSGNTIYF.

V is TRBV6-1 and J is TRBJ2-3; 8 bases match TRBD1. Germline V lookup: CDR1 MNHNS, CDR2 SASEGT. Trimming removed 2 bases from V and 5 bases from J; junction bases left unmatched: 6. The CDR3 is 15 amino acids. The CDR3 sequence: CASSELDRVGDTQYF. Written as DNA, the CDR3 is TGTGCCAGCAGTGAACTGGACAGGGTAGGAGATACGCAGTATTTT.

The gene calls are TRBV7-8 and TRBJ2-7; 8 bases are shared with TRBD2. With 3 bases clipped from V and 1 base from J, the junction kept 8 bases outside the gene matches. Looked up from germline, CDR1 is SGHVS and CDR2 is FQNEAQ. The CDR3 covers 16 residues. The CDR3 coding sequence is TGTGCCAGCAGCTTGAAGACGGGAGGGGGATCCTACGAGCAGTACTTC. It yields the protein CASSLKTGGGSYEQYF. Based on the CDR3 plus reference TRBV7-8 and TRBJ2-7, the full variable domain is GAGVSQSPRYKVAKRGQDVALRCDPISGHVSLFWYQQALGQGPEFLTYFQNEAQLDKSGLPSDRFFAERPEGSVSTLKIQRTQQEDSAVYLCASSLKTGGGSYEQYFGPGTRLTVT.